A selection of T cell receptor beta chains follows, all from one sample in a study of blood T cell repertoires in COVID-19. Data came from immunoSEQ multiplex PCR; TCRdb stores just in-frame clones and leaves some out. In the table there are fewer than 350,000 clones, around 88% of which are singletons. Sequencing was performed on peripheral blood. The receptor source for this set is a woman in her 70s with COVID-19, enrolled during active disease. The CDR3 runs from the conserved cysteine through the conserved F or W.

V gene	J gene	CDR3 protein
TRBV2	TRBJ2-5	CASTPFGGAGETQYF
TRBV6-5	TRBJ2-7	CASSYPEQGISYEQYF
TRBV2	TRBJ2-2	CASSGQSLNTGELFF
TRBV29-1	TRBJ2-1	CSVEFDREQFF
TRBV27	TRBJ2-1	CATRFRTIYNEQFF
TRBV3-1/TRBV3-2	TRBJ2-3	CASSRRQGPGGTDTQYF
TRBV7-2	TRBJ1-2	CASSLGYRGELYGYTF
TRBV9	TRBJ2-1	CASSVGGGSDNEQFF
TRBV3-1/TRBV3-2	TRBJ2-2	CASSQDSLVGELFF
TRBV27	TRBJ2-2	CAGGTSGGNTGELFF
TRBV5-1	TRBJ2-1	CASSLGGGIEQFF
TRBV6-4	TRBJ2-3	CASSVDSGGTDTQYF
TRBV3-1/TRBV3-2	TRBJ2-1	CASSQDSRNEQFF
TRBV2	TRBJ1-4	CASSAGTGNEKLFF
TRBV21-1	TRBJ1-1	CASSSRDRAPEAFF
TRBV5-8	TRBJ2-7	CASVPRGIPFYEQYF
TRBV15	TRBJ2-7	CATSRDLRGRRYEQYF
TRBV13	TRBJ2-7	CASSPLSGANYEQYF
TRBV2	TRBJ1-1	CASKSTGIVAFF
TRBV10-3	TRBJ1-5	CATYDTYSNQPQHF
TRBV3-1/TRBV3-2	TRBJ1-2	CASSPGTARGYTF
TRBV5-1	TRBJ1-1	CASKQGSVMNTEAFF
TRBV28	TRBJ1-5	CASSVDREYSNQPQHF
TRBV4-1	TRBJ1-2	CASSLTGQNYGYTF
TRBV2	TRBJ1-2	CASSPVPGLSGYTF
TRBV6-5	TRBJ2-7	CASSWGTGIYEQYF
TRBV20-1	TRBJ1-4	CSASYPGNEKLFF
TRBV28	TRBJ1-1	CASSVGQGGTSILMNTEAFF
TRBV18	TRBJ2-5	CASSPQTQETQYF
TRBV19	TRBJ2-2	CASRILWNTGELFF
TRBV5-1	TRBJ1-6	CASSPTGTYNSPLHF
TRBV7-2	TRBJ1-1	CASSRQNRGAEAFF
TRBV27	TRBJ1-2	CASSPGTGAFMGGYTF
TRBV4-2	TRBJ2-7	CASSLLAGGSYEQYF
TRBV2	TRBJ2-7	CASRSGGYEQHF
TRBV11-2	TRBJ2-3	CASSLGPGSTDTQYF
TRBV18	TRBJ1-3	CASSPPTRSGNTIYF
TRBV7-3	TRBJ2-7	CASSPQGAGAFYEQYF
TRBV18	TRBJ2-7	CASSPETITYEQYF
TRBV30	TRBJ2-1	CAWSVSGEQFF
TRBV19	TRBJ1-5	CASSRTGSQPQHF
TRBV6-1	TRBJ1-4	CASSEQRIGPSLATNEKLFF
TRBV9	TRBJ2-3	CASSVQEADTQYF
TRBV3-1/TRBV3-2	TRBJ1-2	CASSQVAGPNYGYTF
TRBV2	TRBJ1-1	CASSENRNTEAFF
TRBV7-9	TRBJ1-1	CASSPGPVAAEAFF